These 14 T cell receptor beta chains were sequenced from one sample in a study of blood T cells in healthy people across ages. Through a sample-barcoded 5' primer and a J-beta primer mix, a second PCR was run for roughly 6 to 11 cycles. One entry per CDR3 protein results from TCRdb running MiXCR on the 5' RACE reads. The table includes under 1,000,000 distinct CDR3 sequences, around 34% detected once. The sample taken for sequencing was blood. The receptors originated from a man aged 18 to 29 in good health.

This clonotype was detected a few times. This chain uses TRBV18 with TRBJ2-4; D remains unclear. CDR1 and CDR2 from the germline V gene are KGHSH and LQKENI. This CDR3 has 15 residues. V dropped 0 bases and J dropped 9 bases, with 15 bases sitting between them. As DNA, the CDR3 is TGTGCCAGCTCACCACCGGCCGGTGAGAGTGGCATTCAGTACTTC. It is translated as CASSPPAGESGIQYF.

This clonotype has just a few counts. V gene TRBV3-1 combines with J gene TRBJ2-3; 8 nucleotides align to TRBD2. J lost 8 bases, V lost 0 bases, and 4 bases had no gene match. Germline values: CDR1 LGHDT, CDR2 YNNKEL (reference sequence). This CDR3 spans 14 amino acids. Here the CDR3 reads CASSQDLAGVTQYF. Here the CDR3 DNA reads TGTGCCAGCAGCCAAGATCTAGCGGGTGTTACGCAGTATTTT.

This clonotype came up a few times. This chain links TRBV6-1 with TRBJ1-5; the match to TRBD1 covers 8 bases. Germline V gives CDR1 MNHNS, CDR2 SASEGT. With V trimmed by 2 bases and J by 5 bases, 8 bases remained unmatched. There are 16 residues in the CDR3. CDR3 sequence reads: CASSEMPDRDDQPQHF. Here the CDR3 DNA reads TGTGCCAGCAGTGAAATGCCGGACAGGGACGATCAGCCCCAGCATTTT.

The DNA of the CDR3 is TGTGCCAGCAGCCCGCGAATGGGGTACCGAGAGACCCAGTACTTC. Translation: CASSPRMGYRETQYF. The chain uses TRBV7-9 and TRBJ2-5; no reliable D call. This CDR3 contains 15 residues. The germline V gene has CDR1 SEHNR and CDR2 FQNEAQ (reference sequence). The V end was cut by 5 bases, the J end by 4 bases, with 17 bases between.

This clonotype occurred many times. J is TRBJ2-7 and V is TRBV5-1; 10 nucleotides align to TRBD1. CDR1 and CDR2 (germline): SGHRS, YFSETQ. Germline trimming cut 4 bases from V and 5 bases from J; bases unmatched to any gene: 6. This CDR3 spans 14 amino acids. CDR3 region: CASSDDRGLNEQYF. CDR3 in DNA: TGCGCCAGCAGCGACGACAGGGGGCTAAACGAGCAGTACTTC. The variable domain in full, completed from reference TRBV5-1 and TRBJ2-7, reads KAGVTQTPRYLIKTRGQQVTLSCSPISGHRSVSWYQQTPGQGLQFLFEYFSETQRNKGNFPGRFSGRQFSNSRSEMNVSTLELGDSALYLCASSDDRGLNEQYFGPGTRLTVT.

This clonotype was counted at least ten times. The V call is TRBV2, the J call TRBJ2-3, with 13 bases lining up with TRBD2. Per the germline V gene, CDR1 is SNHLY and CDR2 is FYNNEI. V trimming: 3 bases; J trimming: 4 bases; junction bases outside the gene matches: 7. There are 17 residues in the CDR3. The DNA for the CDR3 is TGTGCCAGCAGTGACCCCCGACTAGCGGGGGGCTCAGATACGCAGTATTTT. It is translated as CASSDPRLAGGSDTQYF.

This clonotype was seen ten or more times. The rearrangement uses TRBV20-1 and TRBJ1-5; D might be TRBD1 (6 bases). From germline, CDR1 is DFQATT and CDR2 SNEGSKA (reference sequence). CDR3 length: 16 residues. The V and J ends lost 6 bases and 3 bases respectively, with 21 bases between them. The CDR3: CSARGHGLGSNQPQHF. The CDR3 bases are TGCAGTGCCCGGGGACACGGATTGGGTTCCAATCAGCCCCAGCATTTT.

This clonotype showed up just a few times. The chain carries TRBV2 and TRBJ1-5; D is undetermined. This CDR3 comprises 15 residues. Germline V gene sequence: CDR1 SNHLY, CDR2 FYNNEI. The V end was cut by 1 base, the J end by 6 bases, with 13 bases between. The CDR3 bases are TGTGCCAGCAGTGAAGGTCAGACGGGCGGTCAGCCCCAGCATTTT. Its protein product is CASSEGQTGGQPQHF.

The rearrangement links TRBV15 to TRBJ1-5, with D possibly matching TRBD1 (5 bases). Germline V gene data show CDR1 as LNHNV and CDR2 as YYDKDF (reference sequence). V lost 9 bases and J 4 bases, leaving 13 bases between the germline ends. There are 13 residues in the CDR3. CDR3 sequence reads: CATRRGENQPQHF. CDR3 in DNA: TGTGCCACTAGACGGGGGGAAAATCAGCCCCAGCATTTT.

The table lists this clonotype with a count of one. This sequence joins TRBV28 and TRBJ2-1; TRBD1 is a possible D gene (5 bases). This CDR3 is 13 amino acids long. The germline V and J ends were trimmed by 6 bases and 6 bases, with 12 bases remaining between them. Germline lookup yields CDR1 MDHEN and CDR2 SYDVKM. The CDR3 DNA follows: TGTGCCAGCAGCACGGACACGGCCAATGAGCAGTTCTTC. Translation gives CASSTDTANEQFF.

The sample holds many counts of this clonotype. The chain links TRBV7-2 to TRBJ2-7; 10 nucleotides line up with TRBD2. The CDR3 totals 17 residues. The ends lost 1 base at V and 7 bases at J; junction bases unmatched: 13. Per germline, CDR1 SGHTA and CDR2 FQGNSA. The CDR3 region has the DNA TGTGCCAGCAGCTTAGGAGGAAGCGGGGGGGCAACCGATGAGCAGTACTTC. This encodes CASSLGGSGGATDEQYF.

This clonotype came up a few times. The rearrangement joins TRBV7-9 to TRBJ2-3; D might be TRBD1 (7 bases). In germline, CDR1 is SEHNR, CDR2 FQNEAQ (reference sequence). The germline V and J ends were trimmed by 4 bases and 8 bases, with 13 bases remaining between them. There are 13 residues in the CDR3. CDR3 residues: CASSYSGGGTQYF. The CDR3, as DNA: TGTGCCAGCAGCTATTCAGGGGGAGGTACGCAGTATTTT.

Worth noting for this clonotype: Given a much more abundant clone one base away, this may be a read error. The V call is TRBV5-1, the J call TRBJ1-1; 8 bases are shared with TRBD1. In germline, CDR1 is SGHRS, CDR2 YFSETQ. This CDR3 region has 13 residues. CDR3 nucleotide sequence: TGCGCCGGCAGCTTCGACAGGGGAACTGAAGCTTTCTTT. Protein sequence: CAGSFDRGTEAFF. The variable domain in full, with the rest retrieved from reference TRBV5-1 and TRBJ1-1, is KAGVTQTPRYLIKTRGQQVTLSCSPISGHRSVSWYQQTPGQGLQFLFEYFSETQRNKGNFPGRFSGRQFSNSRSEMNVSTLELGDSALYLCAGSFDRGTEAFFGQGTRLTVV.

This clonotype was seen at least ten times. V and J are TRBV7-9 and TRBJ2-1, with 7 bases fitting TRBD2. CDR3 length: 16 residues. Germline trimming cut 2 bases from V and 7 bases from J; bases unmatched to any gene: 11. The germline V gene encodes CDR1 SEHNR and CDR2 FQNEAQ (reference sequence). CDR3: CASSLKKAGVGNEQFF. The CDR3 nucleotides are TGTGCCAGCAGCTTAAAAAAGGCGGGAGTCGGAAATGAGCAGTTCTTC.